Shown below are 18 T cell receptor beta chains from a single sample sequenced in a study of CD8 T cells in Susac syndrome. Random hexamers served to reverse transcribe about 0.5 to 1 ug RNA. TCRdb re-derived calls from the immunoSEQ multiplex PCR reads in MiXCR, one entry per CDR3 protein. The sample has 140,000 to 150,000 distinct CDR3 sequences, roughly 95% seen once. The sample consisted of CD4+ T cells from PBMCs. The receptors were sampled from a human donor in good health.

The chain recombines TRBV5-6 with TRBJ2-4, with D uncertain. This CDR3 has 12 residues. CDR1 and CDR2 from the germline V gene are SGHDT and YYEEEE. Deletions cut 0 bases from V and 9 bases from J, with 7 bases between. For the CDR3, the DNA is TGTGCCAGCAGCTTGGGGCTGGGCATTCAGTACTTC. It specifies CASSLGLGIQYF.

This rearrangement joins TRBV7-2 to TRBJ2-7; 7 nucleotides agree with TRBD2. CDR3 length: 15 amino acids. V lost 1 base and J lost 5; bases outside the gene matches: 8. Germline CDR1 SGHTA, CDR2 FQGNSA. CDR3 coding DNA: TGTGCCAGCAGCTTAGGTCGACTAGCAGGCGACGAGCAGTACTTC. Amino acids: CASSLGRLAGDEQYF.

The chain is built from TRBV7-3 and TRBJ2-1; D is perhaps TRBD1 (6 bases). Per germline, CDR1 SGHTA and CDR2 FQGTGA. CDR3 length: 13 residues. Deletions cut 5 bases from V and 8 bases from J, with 13 bases between. CDR3 region: CASSPLRGDEQFF. The CDR3 DNA reads TGTGCCAGCAGCCCACTCAGGGGCGATGAGCAGTTCTTC.

The chain is built from TRBV5-1 and TRBJ2-6, with a tentative D call TRBD1 (5 bases). CDR1 and CDR2 from the germline V gene are SGHRS and YFSETQ. Trimming took off 0 bases at V and 2 bases at J, with 6 bases between the two ends. The CDR3 is 15 residues long. The CDR3, as DNA: TGCGCCAGCAGCTTGGCGGACACTGGGGCCAACGTCCTGACTTTC. Translated: CASSLADTGANVLTF.

CDR3 coding DNA: TGTGCCAGCGGACGTTCCTACAATGAGCAGTTCTTC. Residues: CASGRSYNEQFF. This rearrangement joins TRBV11-2 to TRBJ2-1; D is undetermined. V dropped 8 bases and J dropped 1 base, with 6 bases sitting between them. The CDR3 has 12 residues. Germline V CDR1 and CDR2: SGHAT, FQNNGV.

The rearrangement links TRBV12-3 or TRBV12-4 to TRBJ2-7, with no clear D. V was trimmed by 5 bases and J by 2 bases, leaving 13 bases between them. This CDR3 is 14 amino acids long. The CDR3 loop is CASSPGFGPYEQYF. CDR3 DNA sequence: TGTGCCAGCAGTCCAGGATTTGGCCCCTACGAGCAGTACTTC.

In DNA form, the CDR3 reads TGTGCCACCAGTGGACAGGGAAGGGGCACAGATACGCAGTATTTT. Protein product: CATSGQGRGTDTQYF. The gene calls are TRBV24-1 and TRBJ2-3; 7 bases line up with TRBD1. The ends lost 5 bases at V and 1 base at J; junction bases unmatched: 5. CDR1 and CDR2 from the germline V gene are KGHDR and SFDVKD. The CDR3 has 15 residues.

This chain links TRBV12-3 or TRBV12-4 with TRBJ2-2; the D is unclear. V lost 5 bases and J lost 3, with 13 bases in between. CDR3 size: 15 residues. As DNA, the CDR3 is TGTGCCAGCAGTCGTGACGGGTCTTACACCGGGGAGCTGTTTTTT. The encoded protein is CASSRDGSYTGELFF.

This chain links TRBV2 with TRBJ1-5, with D maybe TRBD1 (5 bases). This CDR3 region has 13 residues. The V gene lost 7 bases and the J gene lost 6 bases, with 13 bases spanning the gap. Germline values: CDR1 SNHLY, CDR2 FYNNEI. The CDR3 spells CASTQEGFQPQHF. DNA of the CDR3: TGTGCCAGCACCCAGGAGGGGTTTCAGCCCCAGCATTTT.

The rearrangement joins TRBV18 to TRBJ1-1; weak D call: TRBD1 (6 bases). V was pared by 2 bases and J by 4 bases, with 14 bases between. The germline V gene has CDR1 KGHSH and CDR2 LQKENI. This CDR3 region has 15 residues. CDR3 nucleotide sequence: TGTGCCAGCTCACCATCGGGGGGCGCGGGCACTGAAGCTTTCTTT. Translated, it gives CASSPSGGAGTEAFF.

The V call is TRBV20-1, the J call TRBJ1-4; D is perhaps TRBD1 (5 bases). Germline V gene lookup returns CDR1 DFQATT and CDR2 SNEGSKA (reference sequence). V was pared by 0 bases and J by 6 bases, with 17 bases between. The CDR3 extends over 16 amino acids. The CDR3 DNA reads TGCAGTGCTAGAGATCCCCGTGGTGGGGGAGATGAAAAACTGTTTTTT. The encoded protein is CSARDPRGGGDEKLFF.

The gene calls are TRBV27 and TRBJ2-7; D unclear. This CDR3 spans 14 amino acids. Germline values: CDR1 MNHEY, CDR2 SMNVEV (reference sequence). Between the trimmed V and J ends, which lost 5 bases and 3 bases, there was a span of 14 bases. The CDR3, as DNA: TGTGCCAGCAGTCCAGGTAGCATTCACTACGAGCAGTACTTC. Amino acids: CASSPGSIHYEQYF.

J is TRBJ1-1 and V is TRBV5-4, with D possibly TRBD1 on 5 matching bases. V was clipped by 0 bases and J by 5 bases, with 17 bases between them. The CDR3 is made up of 16 amino acids. Germline V gene lookup returns CDR1 SGHNT and CDR2 YYREEE (reference sequence). CDR3 protein: CASSLGGPSGRTEAFF. CDR3 in DNA: TGTGCCAGCAGCTTGGGCGGGCCGTCGGGGCGGACTGAAGCTTTCTTT.

This chain uses TRBV13 with TRBJ1-1, with 7 bases aligning to TRBD1. J lost 1 base, V lost 5 bases, and 7 bases had no gene match. This CDR3 has 15 amino acids. Germline loops: CDR1 PRHDT, CDR2 FYEKMQ (reference sequence). CDR3 sequence: CASSLTGTANTEAFF. The CDR3 nucleotides read TGTGCCAGCAGCCTTACCGGGACAGCGAACACTGAAGCTTTCTTT.

This chain joins TRBV4-1 and TRBJ1-2; TRBD1 agrees at 7 bases. Germline CDR1 reads MGHRA; CDR2 reads YSYEKL. Trimming took 1 base from V and 5 from J; bases not matched to a gene: 4. This CDR3 is built from 14 residues. CDR3 amino acids: CASSQVAGGYGYTF. CDR3 nucleotide sequence: TGCGCCAGCAGCCAAGTTGCAGGGGGGTATGGCTACACCTTC.

V gene TRBV29-1 combines with J gene TRBJ1-1; no definite D call. The CDR3 runs 13 residues. Germline assignment: CDR1 SQVTM and CDR2 ANQGSEA. The V end lost 4 bases, the J end lost 4 bases, and 13 bases lay between the germline ends. The CDR3 nucleotides are TGCAGCGTTGTTGGCCTAGGCCCCACTGAAGCTTTCTTT. Translating it yields CSVVGLGPTEAFF.

The chain links TRBV29-1 to TRBJ1-3; 7 bases align to TRBD1. The CDR3 covers 13 residues. Germline CDR1 is SQVTM and CDR2 is ANQGSEA. Germline trimming cut 6 bases from V and 3 bases from J; bases unmatched to any gene: 5. The CDR3 nucleotides read TGCAGCGTAAGACAGGGCGATGGAAACACCATATATTTT. This sequence encodes CSVRQGDGNTIYF.

J is TRBJ2-1 and V is TRBV3-1, with D unclear. Germline V gene data show CDR1 as LGHDT and CDR2 as YNNKEL (reference sequence). The germline V and J ends were trimmed by 4 bases and 5 bases, with 9 bases remaining between them. The CDR3 extends over 13 amino acids. The CDR3 DNA is TGTGCCAGCAGCCTGGGTCGAGACAATGAGCAGTTCTTC. Translation gives CASSLGRDNEQFF.